What follows are 6 T cell receptor beta chains derived from one specimen sequenced in a study of metastatic and nonmetastatic thyroid tumors. All patients were untreated before thyroid surgery. TCRdb reanalyzed the PCR reads via MiXCR. This table holds tens of thousands of clones, around 20% found once. Material for sequencing was blood. Source of these receptors: a male donor with papillary thyroid cancer or a benign thyroid nodule (not recorded which). Some clones in this sample may be carry-over from other donors' samples.

This clone was picked up many times. J is TRBJ1-5 and V is TRBV6-1; weak D call: TRBD1 (6 bases). This CDR3 spans 15 amino acids. Trimming removed 1 base from V and 4 bases from J, with 11 bases in between. Germline CDR1 and CDR2: MNHNS and SASEGT. The CDR3 is CASSEGTAKNQPQHF. The DNA for the CDR3 is TGTGCCAGCAGTGAAGGGACAGCGAAAAATCAGCCCCAGCATTTT.

The sample holds many counts of this clone. The chain recombines TRBV20-1 with TRBJ1-1; TRBD1 aligns across 7 bases. The V gene's germline CDR1 is DFQATT and CDR2 SNEGSKA (reference sequence). The CDR3 sequence is 13 residues long. The V and J ends lost 6 bases and 4 bases, in that order; junction bases with no gene match: 8. CDR3 sequence (DNA): TGCAGTGCCCGGACAGGATGGGGCACTGAAGCTTTCTTT. Its translation: CSARTGWGTEAFF.

This clone was counted at least ten times. The CDR3: CASSSSDREPYEQYF. In DNA, the CDR3 is TGTGCCAGCAGCTCCTCCGACAGGGAACCCTACGAGCAGTACTTC. This rearrangement joins TRBV11-3 to TRBJ2-7; 7 nucleotides line up with TRBD1. The CDR3 is 15 residues long. The germline gives CDR1 SGHNT, CDR2 YENEEA. The trim removed 4 bases at V and 2 bases at J, leaving 8 bases unmatched.

This clone has at least ten counts. The chain combines TRBV12-3 or TRBV12-4 with TRBJ2-2, with unresolved D. The CDR3 loop spans 14 amino acids. V gave up 1 base and J gave up 2 bases, with 5 bases separating them. CDR3 loop: CASSLGVNTGELFF. DNA of the CDR3: TGTGCCAGCAGTTTAGGGGTTAACACCGGGGAGCTGTTTTTT.

In its sample, this clone was seen many times. The chain links TRBV2 to TRBJ2-7; D gene unclear. The germline CDR1 and CDR2 sequences are SNHLY and FYNNEI. V lost 8 bases to trimming and J lost 3 bases, with 14 bases between them. CDR3 length: 13 amino acids. The CDR3 protein is CASASDTDYEQYF. In DNA form, the CDR3 reads TGTGCCAGCGCTTCCGACACCGACTACGAGCAGTACTTC.

This clone was seen a single time. A much larger clone differs from this one at a single base, so this may be a read error. Additional DNA sequences in this sample encode the identical CDR3. This chain joins TRBV5-4 and TRBJ2-7; TRBD2 aligns across 8 bases. Germline loops: CDR1 SGHNT, CDR2 YYREEE (reference sequence). There are 14 residues in the CDR3. The CDR3 nucleotides read TGTGCCAGCAGCTCCTCGACTAGCGCTTACGAGCAGCACTTC. Protein sequence: CASSSSTSAYEQHF.